A single TCR beta chain is shown here with its context. The record originates from a study of blood T cell repertoires in COVID-19. Overall study: Samples of COVID-19 (acute and convalescent) were obtained from the United States, Italy and Spain.

How the authors handled the data: Estimated nucleated cell counts came from reference gene primer amplification. Measured with immunoSEQ multiplex PCR; TCRdb has only the in-frame clones, and not every one. V and J calls and clone size follow that table, whereas D and trimming were derived from the DNA. This repertoire shows roughly 190,000 clones, over 75% found once; its top ten account for approximately 0.8%. Cohorts were determined from participant-reported clinical history. Recovered participants had two consecutive negative NP/OP PCR tests, healthcare professional clearance, or symptom resolution. CDR3 size: 17 residues. CDR1 is LNHDA and CDR2 is SQIVND in the germline V gene (reference sequence). V was pared by 2 bases and J by 5 bases, with 21 bases between.

V is TRBV19 and J is TRBJ2-5; D is perhaps TRBD2 (6 bases). This receptor was taken from a woman aged 18-29 years who had recovered from COVID-19. The sequenced material came from PBMCs or T cells enriched from blood (not recorded which). CDR3 region: CASSISPDLAIGETQYF. As DNA, the CDR3 is TGTGCCAGTAGTATATCGCCGGACCTAGCGATCGGTGAGACCCAGTACTTC.